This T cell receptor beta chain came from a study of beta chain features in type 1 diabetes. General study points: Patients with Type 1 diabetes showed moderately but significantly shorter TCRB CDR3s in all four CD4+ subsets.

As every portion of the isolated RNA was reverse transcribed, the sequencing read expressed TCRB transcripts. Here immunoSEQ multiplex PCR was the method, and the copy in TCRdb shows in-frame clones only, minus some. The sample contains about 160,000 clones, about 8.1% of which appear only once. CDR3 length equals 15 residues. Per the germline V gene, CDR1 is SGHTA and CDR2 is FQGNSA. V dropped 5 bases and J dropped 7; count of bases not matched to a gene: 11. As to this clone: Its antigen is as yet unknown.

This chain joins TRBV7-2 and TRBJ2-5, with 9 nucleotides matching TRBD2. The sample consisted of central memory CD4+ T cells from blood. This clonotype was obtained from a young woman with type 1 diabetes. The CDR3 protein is CASSSGTSWDGTQYF. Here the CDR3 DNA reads TGTGCCAGCAGCAGTGGGACTAGCTGGGACGGGACCCAGTACTTC.